These T cell receptor beta chains were read from a single sample in a study of molecular identifiers for immune sequencing clone quantification. TCRdb fed the PCR reads into MiXCR, producing one record per CDR3 protein. The data contain 45,000 to 65,000 distinct CDR3 sequences, almost 25% of them singletons. Sequences were obtained from naive CD8+ T cells from blood, with Jurkat cell RNA spiked in. The receptor set was obtained from a human donor in good health. Some libraries in this study had Jurkat cell RNA spiked in. Each CDR3 is given with its conserved first and last residue.

cdr3_aa j_call v_call
CASSQDPSSGSNEQFF TRBJ2-1 TRBV4-3
CASSQDRVTSTGELFF TRBJ2-2 TRBV4-3
CASSMGSNQPQHF TRBJ1-5 TRBV19
CSVEGTEYSGANVLTF TRBJ2-6 TRBV29-1
CATSRDRTYEQYF TRBJ2-7 TRBV15
CSARRMGREGAPQSF TRBJ2-3 TRBV29-1
CASSQGQGGYEQYF TRBJ2-7 TRBV14
CASNHGGQGATGELFF TRBJ2-2 TRBV9
CASSWDTGDQPQHF TRBJ1-5 TRBV11-2
CASSYVLGLTEAFF TRBJ1-1 TRBV6-2/TRBV6-3
CASSRTAFGEKLFF TRBJ1-4 TRBV7-9
CASSFGRAYEQYF TRBJ2-7 TRBV28
CAGSSTTGGVEPQYF TRBJ2-5 TRBV7-9
CASSTPDSNNEKLFF TRBJ1-4 TRBV9
CSVEGTEAEQFF TRBJ2-1 TRBV29-1
CASSQGAPTSYEQYF TRBJ2-7 TRBV4-1
CASSLGTTSTDTQYF TRBJ2-3 TRBV27
CASSPLSRDRVQQPQHF TRBJ1-5 TRBV27
CASSFPHTQYF TRBJ2-3 TRBV11-2
CASSWGGQKSQPQHF TRBJ1-5 TRBV5-6
CASSLAGGIGVQFF TRBJ2-1 TRBV9
CASSPGRPIAYEQYF TRBJ2-7 TRBV6-5
CASSDTLAGESDTQYF TRBJ2-3 TRBV9
CASRESGGTLNTQYF TRBJ2-3 TRBV7-2
CTSRDLLIEAQYF TRBJ2-5 TRBV7-9
CASSLVGTGVTYEQYF TRBJ2-7 TRBV12-3/TRBV12-4
CASSYGETDEQFF TRBJ2-1 TRBV6-6
CASSLGTSTDTQYF TRBJ2-3 TRBV7-6
CASSLSGLGSGGLSYEQYF TRBJ2-7 TRBV11-2
CASSLAPDRRYEQYF TRBJ2-7 TRBV5-6
CASSHPQGYSLNTEAFF TRBJ1-1 TRBV7-9
CASSVRVNQPQHF TRBJ1-5 TRBV4-1
CASSLVRGTSGDSSYNEQFF TRBJ2-1 TRBV7-9
CASSAYRGRDYNEQFF TRBJ2-1 TRBV27
CASGPGHAYEQYF TRBJ2-7 TRBV28
CASSHGTGVKYEQYF TRBJ2-7 TRBV7-9
CASSRGTGELNTEAFF TRBJ1-1 TRBV18
CASSSEAFF TRBJ1-1 TRBV6-2/TRBV6-3
CAGSFWLAGGPGTDTQYF TRBJ2-3 TRBV12-3/TRBV12-4
CASSPIVTYEQYF TRBJ2-7 TRBV27
CTSSQDGRAPEYF TRBJ2-3 TRBV4-3
CASSYLGRSYGYTF TRBJ1-2 TRBV6-2/TRBV6-3
CAQAGGMAEAFF TRBJ1-1 TRBV12-3/TRBV12-4
CASSPGGPTEAFF TRBJ1-1 TRBV4-2
CATKQARNTEAFF TRBJ1-1 TRBV24-1
CAWSALTDTQYF TRBJ2-3 TRBV30
CASSPWAGGQQETQYF TRBJ2-5 TRBV7-9
CASSPRDRGIYEQYF TRBJ2-7 TRBV12-3/TRBV12-4
CACSQEALLGQSYNEQFF TRBJ2-1 TRBV4-3
CASSTTVLSGNTIYF TRBJ1-3 TRBV7-9
CASTPTGETQYF TRBJ2-5 TRBV7-6
CASSLGAGSYEQYF TRBJ2-7 TRBV5-6
CAIRTAGASYEQYF TRBJ2-7 TRBV6-2/TRBV6-3
CASSVGTASYNEQFF TRBJ2-1 TRBV11-2
CASSQWDHPRGEQFF TRBJ2-1 TRBV4-3
CVSSYSWGVRREQYF TRBJ2-7 TRBV6-2/TRBV6-3
CASSVGLAGGADTQYF TRBJ2-3 TRBV9
CASSLELSADNEQFF TRBJ2-1 TRBV7-6
CASSSEDTGELFF TRBJ2-2 TRBV7-6